The rows below give T cell receptor beta chains drawn from one sample of a study of blood T cell repertoires in COVID-19. Only in-frame clones appear in the TCRdb table, and some are missing; sequencing was by immunoSEQ multiplex PCR. The data hold 250,000 or so clones, with more than 85% observed a single time. Sequencing input: PBMCs or T cells enriched from blood (not recorded which). These receptors all stem from a man aged 35-49 years who had recovered from COVID-19. Both conserved end residues are part of each CDR3. D genes are given only for firm matches. Clone size is given for some rows only: seen once, a few or many times, or a class if the clone is expanded.

clone size,D gene,V gene,J gene,CDR3 DNA,CDR3 protein
.,.,TRBV27,TRBJ2-7,TGTGCCAGCAGTTTAAGGGGAAACGAGCAGTACTTC,CASSLRGNEQYF
.,TRBD2,TRBV15,TRBJ2-7,TGTGCCACCAGCGGACGCGGGGGGGCTGGGGAGCAGTACTTC,CATSGRGGAGEQYF
.,.,TRBV10-2,TRBJ2-1,TGCGCCAGCAGTGAGTTAGCCGGGGGGCTTAACAATGAGCAGTTCTTC,CASSELAGGLNNEQFF
.,TRBD2,TRBV6-6,TRBJ2-3,TGTGCCAGCAGTCTAGCGGCAATTCGACCAAGCACAGATACGCAGTATTTT,CASSLAAIRPSTDTQYF
.,.,TRBV5-1,TRBJ2-5,TGCGCCAGCTACCGAAGATTAGACGGACAACAAGAGACCCAGTACTTC,CASYRRLDGQQETQYF
once,.,TRBV15,TRBJ2-7,TGTGCCACCAGCAGGTGGGACACCACCTACGAGCAGTACTTC,CATSRWDTTYEQYF
.,TRBD2,TRBV7-9,TRBJ2-7,TGTGCCAGCAGCTTAGTTATCGGGGGGGCGGCCGAGCAGTACTTC,CASSLVIGGAAEQYF
few,.,TRBV19,TRBJ1-2,TGTGCCAGTAGTCTCCGAACGGACAGACCCAGGGGCTATGGCTACACCTTC,CASSLRTDRPRGYGYTF
.,TRBD2,TRBV25-1,TRBJ2-3,TGTGCCAGTAGGACTAGCGGGAGCACAGATACGCAGTATTTT,CASRTSGSTDTQYF
.,.,TRBV11-2,TRBJ2-3,TGTGCCAGCAGCTTAGATAGCGGATTTACAGATACGCAGTATTTT,CASSLDSGFTDTQYF
.,TRBD1,TRBV6-5,TRBJ2-2,TGTGCCAGCAAGCAGGGGGCGAACACCGGGGAGCTGTTTTTT,CASKQGANTGELFF
.,.,TRBV5-8,TRBJ1-2,TGTGCCAGCAGCGGAGGGTTCTATGGCTACACCTTC,CASSGGFYGYTF
.,.,TRBV27,TRBJ1-5,TGTGCCAGCAGTGGTGCCCCTATCGTGGGGGCGGAAGGCAATCAGCCCCAGCATTTT,CASSGAPIVGAEGNQPQHF
.,.,TRBV6-1,TRBJ2-7,TGTGCCAGCAGTGTGGCTAGCGGCGCTCTACAGGGAGAGCAGTACTTC,CASSVASGALQGEQYF
.,.,TRBV5-5,TRBJ1-5,TGTGCCAGCAGCTTGCCTGATCAGCCCCAGCATTTT,CASSLPDQPQHF
.,TRBD2,TRBV6-5,TRBJ2-7,TGTGCCAGCAGTTGGACTAGCATCTACGAGCAGTACTTC,CASSWTSIYEQYF
.,.,TRBV9,TRBJ2-3,TGTGCCAGCAGTAGATCCGGAGACTCAGATACGCAGTATTTT,CASSRSGDSDTQYF
.,TRBD1,TRBV11-2,TRBJ1-5,TGTGCCAGCAGCGGAGCCGGGACAGCTAGCAATCAGCCCCAGCATTTT,CASSGAGTASNQPQHF
.,.,TRBV27,TRBJ2-7,TGTGCCAGCAGTCCTATTTTACGAGCTAGCGCTAGAGCCTACGAGCAGTACTTC,CASSPILRASARAYEQYF
once,TRBD1,TRBV11-2,TRBJ1-1,TGTGCCAGCAGCCGGACGACAGGGGACAGTAAATTCGGCACTGAAGCTTTCTTT,CASSRTTGDSKFGTEAFF
.,TRBD1,TRBV7-9,TRBJ1-5,TGTGCCAGCAGCCCCCAGGGGGGAAATCAGCCCCAGCATTTT,CASSPQGGNQPQHF
.,.,TRBV4-2,TRBJ2-1,TGTGCCAGCAGCCAAGGGACTGGGGTGGCCTACAATGAGCAGTTCTTC,CASSQGTGVAYNEQFF
.,.,TRBV11-2,TRBJ2-7,TGTGCCAGCAGCTTATATCGCGGGCGTGACATCGGGCCCTACGAGCAGTACTTC,CASSLYRGRDIGPYEQYF
.,TRBD1,TRBV18,TRBJ2-1,TGTGCCAGCTCACCAAGGGACAGGGTGAGTGAGCAGTTCTTC,CASSPRDRVSEQFF
.,TRBD1,TRBV6-6,TRBJ1-4,TGTGCCAGCAGTCGCCGGATGGGACAGGCAACTAATGAAAAACTGTTTTTT,CASSRRMGQATNEKLFF
.,TRBD1,TRBV3-1/TRBV3-2,TRBJ1-5,TGTGCCAGCAGCCAAACTGGGACAGGGAAGTATCAGCCCCAGCATTTT,CASSQTGTGKYQPQHF
.,TRBD1,TRBV5-1,TRBJ2-3,TGCGCCAGCAGCTTAAGGGACAGGGTGGATACGCAGTATTTT,CASSLRDRVDTQYF
.,TRBD2,TRBV4-3,TRBJ2-1,TGCGCCAGCAGCCCCGGATCGGGGGGTGTTACTCACAATGAGCAGTTCTTC,CASSPGSGGVTHNEQFF
.,.,TRBV2,TRBJ2-5,TGTGCCAGCAGCGTCTATTCGATATTTCAAGAGACCCAGTACTTC,CASSVYSIFQETQYF
.,TRBD1,TRBV7-6,TRBJ1-1,TGTGCCAGCAGCTTATTAGCCCCGGGACAGGGGGCGCGGGGCACTGAAGCTTTCTTT,CASSLLAPGQGARGTEAFF
.,.,TRBV6-1,TRBJ1-2,TGTGCCAGCAGTGATGGCCTCGACTATGGCTACACCTTC,CASSDGLDYGYTF
.,TRBD2,TRBV6-4,TRBJ2-2,TGTGCCAGCAGTGCCCCGGGGACTAGCGGGGGGGAGAACACCGGGGAGCTGTTTTTT,CASSAPGTSGGENTGELFF
.,TRBD1,TRBV13,TRBJ1-3,TGTGCCAGCAGCTTACTATTCCAGGGGGCTGTTGGAAACACCATATATTTT,CASSLLFQGAVGNTIYF
once,TRBD2,TRBV11-2,TRBJ2-1,TGTGCCAGCAGCTTAACTCAGACTAGCGGGAGTCGGTTCAATGAGCAGTTCTTC,CASSLTQTSGSRFNEQFF
.,TRBD1,TRBV27,TRBJ1-5,TGTGCCAGCAGGCCTGGCGTCGTGACAGGGGCCAATCAGCCCCAGCATTTT,CASRPGVVTGANQPQHF
once,.,TRBV6-2/TRBV6-3,TRBJ1-3,TGTGCCAGCAGTTTCCTACTCTCTGGAAACACCATATATTTT,CASSFLLSGNTIYF
.,.,TRBV14,TRBJ1-5,TGTGCCAGCAGCCAACGTAATCAGCCCCAGCATTTT,CASSQRNQPQHF
few,TRBD1,TRBV12-5,TRBJ1-3,TGTGCTAGTGCCCAGACAGGGTCAGCATCGTGGTACACCATATATTTT,CASAQTGSASWYTIYF
.,.,TRBV7-9,TRBJ2-2,TGTGCCAGCAGAGCCAGAGGTTGGGAGCTGTTTTTT,CASRARGWELFF
.,TRBD1,TRBV6-4,TRBJ1-5,TGTGCCAGCAGGACGGGGACAGGGGGCGATAGGACTCAGCCCCAGCATTTT,CASRTGTGGDRTQPQHF
few,.,TRBV7-6,TRBJ1-2,TGTGCCATCCGACAGGACCCCTTTAACTATGGCTACACCTTC,CAIRQDPFNYGYTF
.,TRBD2,TRBV28,TRBJ2-1,TGTGCCAGCAGCTCCCGAAGCGGGGGATCCTACAATGAGCAGTTCTTC,CASSSRSGGSYNEQFF
.,TRBD1,TRBV3-1/TRBV3-2,TRBJ1-3,TGTGCCAGCGGGACAGGGAGCTCTGGAAACACCATATATTTT,CASGTGSSGNTIYF
.,.,TRBV9,TRBJ1-5,TGTGCCAGCAGCTCGTCTCCAGGGGACTACAATCAGCCCCAGCATTTT,CASSSSPGDYNQPQHF
.,TRBD1,TRBV28,TRBJ2-7,TGTGCCAGCAGTTCATGGGACAGGGGTCCCTACGAGCAGTACTTC,CASSSWDRGPYEQYF
.,TRBD2,TRBV5-8,TRBJ2-1,TGTGCCAGCAGTCCTACGGGGGGGACCTACAATGAGCAGTTCTTC,CASSPTGGTYNEQFF
.,TRBD2,TRBV4-2,TRBJ2-7,TGTGCCAGCAGCCAAGTTCGTACTAGCGGGCCCATCTCCTACGAGCAGTACTTC,CASSQVRTSGPISYEQYF